The present entry profiles one T cell receptor (beta chain) with its context. This sample is drawn from a study of neoadjuvant anti-PD-1 for oral cavity cancer. Six replicates per PBMC sample, mostly from around 500 ng of genomic DNA. The table came from immunoSEQ multiplex PCR; TCRdb's copy has only in-frame clones and leaves some out. The data contain 15,000 to 20,000 clones, roughly three quarters of them singletons. Trimming at V came to 5 bases and at J to 6 bases, leaving 9 bases not matched to a gene. The CDR3 consists of 14 residues. Germline CDR1 reads MNHEY; CDR2 reads SVGAGI. This TCR was recovered from a person between 40 and 80 years old with oral cavity squamous cell carcinoma. The chain is built from TRBV6-5 and TRBJ2-7; 8 nucleotides agree with TRBD1. Here the sequenced sample was PBMCs, taken before nivolumab (anti-PD-1) treatment. This CDR3 reads CASSLRDRNSEQYF. The DNA for the CDR3 is TGTGCCAGCAGTCTCCGGGACAGGAATAGCGAGCAGTACTTC.